Included here is one T cell receptor beta chain sequence, with context. The data are from a study of blood T cell repertoires in COVID-19. Across the whole study: Collection of acute and convalescent COVID-19 samples took place in the United States, Italy and Spain. PBMCs, B-cell-depleted T cells, or T cells provided the cDNA or gDNA that made up the material.

Original handling: Reference gene primer amplification gave estimated nucleated cell counts. Method: immunoSEQ multiplex PCR; TCRdb's copy keeps in-frame clones and lacks some. V and J calls and clone size are those listed in that table; D and trimming were worked out from the DNA. The repertoire includes 150,000 to 160,000 clones, 80% to 90% of them detected once, and around 2.5% sits in the top ten. The germline CDR1 and CDR2 sequences are SNHLY and FYNNEI. After removal of 7 bases from V and 4 bases from J, the junction contained 4 bases not matched to a gene. This CDR3 contains 14 residues. The V call is TRBV2, the J call TRBJ2-3; 11 bases match TRBD1. The source is a woman aged 70-85 years with acute or convalescent COVID-19. The material sequenced was peripheral blood. For the CDR3, the DNA is TGTGCCAGCATTGGACAGGGGGCATCAGATACGCAGTATTTT. Translated, it gives CASIGQGASDTQYF.